These 24 T cell receptor beta chains were sequenced from one sample in a study of CD8 T cells in Susac syndrome. Random hexamers served to reverse transcribe roughly 0.5 to 1 ug RNA. TCRdb reprocessed the immunoSEQ multiplex PCR reads via MiXCR and lists one record per CDR3 protein. This table holds about 47,000 distinct CDR3 sequences, more than 85% found once. Sequenced input: CD8+ T cells from PBMCs. The receptors stem from a human donor in good health.

The chain combines TRBV11-2 with TRBJ2-1; TRBD2 agrees at 12 bases. V trimming: 4 bases; J trimming: 4 bases; junction bases outside the gene matches: 5. Germline assignment: CDR1 SGHAT and CDR2 FQNNGV. The CDR3 covers 16 residues. CDR3 nucleotide sequence: TGTGCCAGCAGCTCACGGACTAGCGGGATATACAATGAGCAGTTCTTC. Translation: CASSSRTSGIYNEQFF.

The chain joins TRBV7-8 to TRBJ1-1; the D is unclear. The germline gives CDR1 SGHVS, CDR2 FQNEAQ. The V end lost 2 bases, the J end lost 4 bases, and 11 bases lay between the germline ends. The CDR3 length is 14 residues. This CDR3 reads CASSLSVTSTEAFF. For the CDR3, the DNA is TGTGCCAGCAGCTTATCGGTCACATCCACTGAAGCTTTCTTT. Full variable domain (rest looked up from reference TRBV7-8 and TRBJ1-1): GAGVSQSPRYKVAKRGQDVALRCDPISGHVSLFWYQQALGQGPEFLTYFQNEAQLDKSGLPSDRFFAERPEGSVSTLKIQRTQQEDSAVYLCASSLSVTSTEAFFGQGTRLTVV.

The rearrangement joins TRBV11-2 to TRBJ2-7, with TRBD2 matching 11 bases. The CDR3 is made up of 16 amino acids. Germline V gives CDR1 SGHAT, CDR2 FQNNGV. With 5 bases clipped from V and 0 bases from J, the junction kept 6 bases outside the gene matches. The CDR3 loop is CASSGWTSGPSYEQYF. In nucleotides, the CDR3 is TGTGCCAGCAGCGGGTGGACTAGCGGGCCCTCCTACGAGCAGTACTTC.

This sequence joins TRBV9 and TRBJ1-3; no clear D. CDR3 length: 14 residues. Trimming left V 0 bases short and J 4 bases short, with 8 bases between. Germline CDR1 SGDLS, CDR2 YYNGEE. For the CDR3, the DNA is TGTGCCAGCAGCGTAGACGGGTCCGGAAACACCATATATTTT. It specifies CASSVDGSGNTIYF.

The chain recombines TRBV15 with TRBJ2-1; TRBD1 agrees at 7 bases. The CDR3 sequence is 16 residues long. Per the germline V gene, CDR1 is LNHNV and CDR2 is YYDKDF (reference sequence). V shed 5 bases, J shed 3 bases, and the junction held 10 bases outside the gene matches. The CDR3 bases are TGTGCCACCAGCGACTCCGGAGGACAGGTCTACAATGAGCAGTTCTTC. Translation: CATSDSGGQVYNEQFF.

The gene calls are TRBV6-6 and TRBJ2-7; D uncertain. Between the trimmed V and J ends, which lost 0 bases and 4 bases, there was a span of 13 bases. The germline gives CDR1 MNHNY, CDR2 SVGAGI (reference sequence). The CDR3 has 15 amino acids. CDR3 amino acids: CASSYSLGPAYEQYF. The CDR3 DNA sequence: TGTGCCAGCAGTTACTCTCTAGGACCCGCATACGAGCAGTACTTC.

The J gene is TRBJ2-6, the V gene TRBV13; D is undetermined. The germline gives CDR1 PRHDT, CDR2 FYEKMQ (reference sequence). This CDR3 has 19 amino acids. Trimming stripped 5 bases from V and 0 bases from J, with 20 bases between. Here the CDR3 reads CASSPISGQELSGANVLTF. The CDR3, as DNA: TGTGCCAGCAGCCCAATTAGTGGGCAGGAACTCTCTGGGGCCAACGTCCTGACTTTC.

The genes are TRBV12-3 or TRBV12-4 and TRBJ2-1; TRBD2 might be the D (5 bases). Trimming pared 8 bases from V and 5 bases from J, leaving 10 bases between. The CDR3 contains 12 residues. CDR3 sequence reads: CASRGSDNEQFF. Here the CDR3 DNA reads TGTGCCAGCCGGGGAAGCGACAATGAGCAGTTCTTC.

This chain uses TRBV29-1 with TRBJ1-1; 9 nucleotides line up with TRBD1. Trimming at V came to 7 bases and at J to 1 base, leaving 7 bases not matched to a gene. Germline lookup yields CDR1 SQVTM and CDR2 ANQGSEA. This CDR3 spans 14 amino acids. The CDR3 nucleotides read TGCAGCGCCGGGACAGGGACACGGAACACTGAAGCTTTCTTT. It codes for CSAGTGTRNTEAFF.

The chain recombines TRBV5-1 with TRBJ2-1; D possibly corresponds to TRBD2 (6 bases). The V and J ends lost 4 bases and 2 bases respectively, with 19 bases between them. This CDR3 comprises 17 residues. Looked up from germline, CDR1 is SGHRS and CDR2 is YFSETQ. Here the CDR3 DNA reads TGCGCCAGCAGCCCATCCCCCGGGAGAATGACCTACAATGAGCAGTTCTTC. Translation: CASSPSPGRMTYNEQFF.

The chain combines TRBV27 with TRBJ2-7; TRBD2 matches at 9 bases. The junction had 8 bases not matched to a gene; V was cut back by 3 bases and J by 5 bases. This CDR3 has 15 amino acids. Looked up from germline, CDR1 is MNHEY and CDR2 is SMNVEV (reference sequence). This CDR3 reads CASSLASGIFHEQYF. CDR3 DNA sequence: TGTGCCAGCAGTTTGGCTAGCGGGATTTTCCACGAGCAGTACTTC.

This sequence joins TRBV4-1 and TRBJ2-7; 7 positions agree with TRBD2. CDR1 is MGHRA, CDR2 YSYEKL, per germline. This CDR3 is 15 amino acids long. J lost 5 bases, V lost 4 bases, and 11 bases had no gene match. DNA of the CDR3: TGCGCCAGCAGCCCGATGGCGGGAGCGATGAACGAGCAGTACTTC. This codes for CASSPMAGAMNEQYF.

The chain combines TRBV18 with TRBJ2-7; TRBD1 is a possible D gene (5 bases). The CDR3 sequence is 15 residues long. Looked up from germline, CDR1 is KGHSH and CDR2 is LQKENI. The V and J ends lost 1 base and 3 bases respectively, with 13 bases between them. The CDR3 region is CASSPLQGKDYEQYF. Written as DNA, the CDR3 is TGTGCCAGCTCACCACTTCAGGGAAAGGACTACGAGCAGTACTTC.

This chain links TRBV7-9 with TRBJ2-7; 8 bases match TRBD2. Trimming at V came to 5 bases and at J to 5 bases, leaving 14 bases not matched to a gene. Germline CDR1 is SEHNR and CDR2 is FQNEAQ (reference sequence). The CDR3 has 16 amino acids. CDR3 residues: CASSPRPRGGQDEQYF. As DNA, the CDR3 is TGTGCCAGCAGCCCTAGACCCCGCGGGGGGCAGGACGAGCAGTACTTC.

The V gene is TRBV3-1, the J gene TRBJ2-5; 7 nucleotides agree with TRBD2. Germline V CDR1 and CDR2: LGHDT, YNNKEL (reference sequence). Unmatched junction bases numbered 14, after V lost 2 bases and J lost 5 bases. The CDR3 is made up of 17 amino acids. CDR3 in DNA: TGTGCCAGCAGCCAAACCCCAAAGGGAGGGTTCGACGAGACCCAGTACTTC. This translates into CASSQTPKGGFDETQYF.

This clonotype was detected once. V gene TRBV2 combines with J gene TRBJ2-2, with D possibly matching TRBD2 (5 bases). The CDR3 runs to 16 residues. Germline-derived CDR1 and CDR2 are SNHLY and FYNNEI. V was trimmed by 3 bases and J by 1 base, leaving 12 bases between them. DNA of the CDR3: TGTGCCAGCAGTGATACGGGAAGGGAGAACACCGGGGAGCTGTTTTTT. Translation: CASSDTGRENTGELFF. Looking up the rest from reference TRBV2 and TRBJ2-2 gives the full variable domain: EPEVTQTPSHQVTQMGQEVILRCVPISNHLYFYWYRQILGQKVEFLVSFYNNEISEKSEIFDDQFSVERPDGSNFTLKIRSTKLEDSAMYFCASSDTGRENTGELFFGEGSRLTVL.

V and J are TRBV27 and TRBJ1-5; 9 bases are shared with TRBD1. The trim removed 5 bases at V and 7 bases at J, leaving 6 bases unmatched. The V gene's germline CDR1 is MNHEY and CDR2 SMNVEV (reference sequence). This CDR3 contains 14 residues. The DNA for the CDR3 is TGTGCCAGCAGTCCTGGACAGGGGACACAGCCCCAGCATTTT. This translates into CASSPGQGTQPQHF.

This clonotype has a single count. The chain uses TRBV2 and TRBJ2-1; the match to TRBD2 covers 10 bases. The CDR3 is made up of 17 amino acids. Trimming cost V 2 bases and J 0 bases; bases outside gene matches: 4. CDR1 is SNHLY, CDR2 FYNNEI, per germline. CDR3 in amino acids: CASSEQPSGGSYNEQFF. The CDR3 DNA sequence: TGTGCCAGCAGTGAACAGCCTAGCGGGGGCTCCTACAATGAGCAGTTCTTC.

This clonotype was seen a single time. V and J are TRBV15 and TRBJ2-1; 7 nucleotides agree with TRBD1. This CDR3 has 15 residues. J was trimmed by 5 bases and V by 4 bases; bases with no gene match: 8. Germline V gene data show CDR1 as LNHNV and CDR2 as YYDKDF (reference sequence). CDR3 in DNA: TGTGCCACCAGCACCGGGACAGCATCGAACAATGAGCAGTTCTTC. It yields the protein CATSTGTASNNEQFF. The complete variable domain, with remaining parts taken from reference TRBV15 and TRBJ2-1, reads DAMVIQNPRYQVTQFGKPVTLSCSQTLNHNVMYWYQQKSSQAPKLLFHYYDKDFNNEADTPDNFQSRRPNTSFCFLDIRSPGLGDTAMYLCATSTGTASNNEQFFGPGTRLTVL.

Notes on this clonotype: At one of its ends the junction is not consistent with the germline gene, which may arise from a read error. The chain combines TRBV6-6 with TRBJ1-1, with no clear D. Per germline, CDR1 MNHNY and CDR2 SVGAGI (reference sequence). This CDR3 spans 13 amino acids. The CDR3 coding sequence is TGTGCCGGTAGCGGTTCATTACTGACTGGAGCTTTCTTT. Residues: CAGSGSLLTGAFF.

As DNA, the CDR3 is TGTGCCAGCAGCTTAGAGGGAGACGGCTACTACGAGCAGTACTTC. Encoded protein: CASSLEGDGYYEQYF. The rearrangement links TRBV13 to TRBJ2-7, with TRBD2 as a possible D gene (5 bases). CDR1 is PRHDT, CDR2 FYEKMQ, per germline (reference sequence). There are 15 residues in the CDR3. Trimming removed 1 base from V and 3 bases from J, with 13 bases in between.

The J gene is TRBJ1-1, the V gene TRBV28; 8 bases align to TRBD1. V lost 7 bases to trimming and J lost 1 base; unmatched junction nucleotides: 11. The germline V gene has CDR1 MDHEN and CDR2 SYDVKM. The CDR3 is made up of 16 amino acids. The CDR3 loop reads CASTSGQGIGNTEAFF. The CDR3 DNA follows: TGTGCCAGCACCTCAGGACAGGGCATAGGGAACACTGAAGCTTTCTTT.

The genes are TRBV9 and TRBJ1-1, with no clear D. V was clipped by 3 bases and J by 6 bases, with 12 bases between them. CDR3 length: 13 residues. The germline CDR1 and CDR2 sequences are SGDLS and YYNGEE. In DNA, the CDR3 is TGTGCCAGCAGCGGAGAGGAAGAGTCTGAAGCTTTCTTT. Encoded protein: CASSGEEESEAFF.

This clonotype has more than one count but fewer than ten. This chain uses TRBV29-1 with TRBJ1-3; TRBD1 agrees at 8 bases. V trimming: 5 bases; J trimming: 9 bases; junction bases outside the gene matches: 9. Per the germline V gene, CDR1 is SQVTM and CDR2 is ANQGSEA. CDR3 length equals 13 residues. CDR3 amino acids: CSVTGGELGTIYF. The CDR3 DNA reads TGCAGCGTTACAGGGGGGGAGCTGGGCACCATATATTTT.